This TCR beta chain was identified during a study of cytomegalovirus exposure and HLA in healthy donors listed by TCRdb under 2017. With regard to the full study: In an earlier analysis of under 750 of the donors, less than 350 Gb of sequence data and roughly 100 million unique TCR beta sequences from 180 million or so T cells were reported. About 310 gigabases of sequencing data and approximately 85 million unique TCR sequences were included in an early release covering around 650 HLA-typed donors. The genetic ancestry cluster associated with self-reported Caucasian donors included over 65% of the roughly 360 genotyped donors. The aim of the study was to test whether cataloging public T cell receptors could identify signatures of past pathogen exposure. The study used immunosequencing to profile the T cell repertoires of some 600 subjects and linked those repertoires to cytomegalovirus serostatus. In addition to the first cohort of approximately 670 subjects, a separate validation cohort of some 120 different subjects was used. To predict cytomegalovirus infection status, the study combined high-throughput TCR immunosequencing, statistical association of individual TCRs with disease status, and machine learning. To study patterns of TCR occurrence, a later analysis re-analyzed previously published TCR beta repertoires from several hundred donors and added high-resolution HLA genotyping. In the later analysis, no new phenotypic data were used to find candidate immune exposures; instead, reliance was placed on TCR beta sequences and their occurrence across donors. An earlier analysis of 587 of the donors used high-throughput TCR beta sequencing to judge whether each TCR beta V gene segment behaved as functional or pseudogenic. Donor age, sex, ethnicity and CMV serostatus were compiled alongside the repertoire data. A later genetic analysis took genome-wide SNP genotypes for about 65% of the 666 donors and used that subset as a discovery cohort. All discovery cohort repertoires had been generated on a single sequencing platform. HLA typing included class I and class II loci at four-digit resolution. Typing coverage varied by locus: roughly 629-640 donors for A, B, C, DRB1 and DQB1; approximately 500 for DQA1; more than 600 for DPA1; roughly 450 for DPB1. Roughly five DR-DQ haplotypes were handled as single units for association and clustering because linkage in the cohort was strong. Among roughly 370 genotyped donors of the cohort, an average of around 240,000 unique TCR beta nucleotide sequences were sequenced per donor, roughly 18% of them non-productive.

Concerning this clone: Its cognate antigen has yet to be identified. No base quality values were provided; no much bigger clone lies one nucleotide off.

The library was obtained by the immunoSEQ multiplex PCR assay. For the multiplex PCR, a mixture combining 60 forward primers for TCR Vbeta segments and 13 reverse primers for TCR Jbeta segments was used. Amplification of the CDR3 region of rearranged TCR beta genes was performed with a multiplex PCR assay on genomic DNA. Amplified TCR beta libraries were sequenced as 87-base-pair reads on the Illumina HiSeq System. On the study's bioinformatics: A later analysis counted some 80 million unique TCR beta chains across the 650 to 700 repertoires, and 9.5 million to 11 million of these chains were shared by at least two donors. A nearest-neighbor algorithm error-corrected the raw reads and collapsed the reads into unique sequences, merging closely related sequences to remove PCR and sequencing errors. V, D and J gene segments were assigned by aligning CDR3 sequences to IMGT reference sequences. Each retained sequence needed at least a six-nucleotide match to both a V gene segment and a J gene segment. A rearrangement counted as productive if the CDR3 had no stop codons and remained in frame with V and J, and every other rearrangement counted as non-productive. Following IMGT convention, CDR3 was defined as the stretch from the second conserved V-encoded cysteine up to the conserved J-encoded phenylalanine. The earlier analysis of about 530 of the donors excluded any sequence lacking an unambiguous match to a single V gene segment. In an earlier analysis of approximately 590 of the donors, V segments were called functional above 56.7% productive rearrangements and were called segregating when the between-donor standard deviation exceeded 5%. A statistical classification framework was developed to diagnose cytomegalovirus status using the catalog of TCR beta chain sequences. In a later analysis, V and J genes were assigned by comparing TCR nucleotide sequences against IMGT/GENE-DB human TR gene sequences. In a later analysis, CDR3 sequences and most-parsimonious VDJ recombination scenarios were assigned using the TCRdist pipeline. In a later analysis, every TCR beta chain was defined by the combination of its CDR3 amino acid sequence and its V-gene family, and reads without a unique V-gene family were dropped. To address suspected cross-contamination and a sequencing artifact, a later analysis removed a few hundred highly shared, low-generation-probability nucleotide sequences. For each public chain, a later analysis derived a clonal expansion index from normalized ranks of inferred template counts within each repertoire. Generation probabilities in a later analysis came from a VDJ recombination model fitted to out-of-frame rearrangements, and those results were checked against IGoR. In a later analysis, hypergeometric tests were used to score TCR-TCR, TCR-HLA and TCR-CMV co-occurrence, with a repertoire-size bias correction applied to TCR pairs. In a later analysis, false discovery rates were estimated by permuting HLA or CMV assignments 20 times. In a later analysis, co-occurring TCRs were grouped using DBSCAN, with TCRdist sequence similarity added in when clustering inside HLA-allele-positive subsets. For co-occurrence clustering, repertoires with fewer than 30,000 or more than 120,000 public chains were excluded, along with a handful of repertoires with anomalous nucleotide sharing. This is the immuneACCESS table as TCRdb keeps it, with only in-frame sequences that have V and J called. A part of the clones is gone; compared with another copy, unresolved V genes explain less than half, and the rest is unexplained. The V and J calls and clone size come from that table; D and trimming were worked out from the DNA. The table for this sample lists about 67,000 clones; approximately 81% of them were counted only once. Of the sample, under 3% is held by the ten largest clones.

The cohort consisted of 666 healthy bone marrow donors. At the time of sampling, all cohort members were nominally healthy, though unrecorded immune exposures were likely present. The donor was CMV seronegative and was included in the group of about 400 seronegative cohort members. A peripheral blood sample was collected from each donor, and TCR beta sequencing was performed on peripheral blood mononuclear cells. Genomic DNA was extracted from the blood cell samples with the Qiagen DNeasy Blood Extraction Kit. The CDR3 starts with the cysteine, ends with the phenylalanine, and has 14 residues. Only the CDR3 DNA stays, 42 bases, in frame from base 1. V loses 8 bases at its end and J loses 2 bases; junction bases beyond the gene matches: 9. For CDR1 and CDR2, the germline V gene lists MNHNS and SASEGT. The full study reports these points: Because counts were too low, approximately 18 rarely observed V segments, including chromosome 9 orphons, were excluded from the earlier analysis of around 640 of the donors. Only TCR beta chains were sequenced in this cohort, and the absence of alpha or paired-chain data limited detectable features. A later analysis found that TCR association rates varied across HLA loci, with DRB1 alleles showing the most associated TCRs and HLA-C alleles the fewest. Specific HLA alleles were associated with 16,951 TCR beta sequences at a false discovery rate of 0.05 in a later analysis. Correlated functional status among segregating V segments might be attributable to linkage disequilibrium, but an unknown experimental factor could not be ruled out. In an earlier analysis of 587 of the donors, most TCR beta V segments appeared in productive rearrangements about 87% or about 30% of the time, broadly matching IMGT annotations. A few of the identified cytomegalovirus-associated TCR beta chains were confirmed in vitro to be specific for cytomegalovirus antigens. The authors suggested that the approach could potentially be extended to other disease states and immunological phenotypes. Several of the top co-occurrence clusters appeared to be linked to parvovirus B19, influenza, CMV and Epstein-Barr virus, according to a later analysis. The only immune exposure information available for the cohort was CMV serostatus. The sequencing pipeline was judged likely to have produced a cluster of highly shared sequence variants as a technical artifact. A further reported finding was that TCR beta sequences accurately predicted the HLA-A and HLA-B alleles for most subjects in the first cohort. The study listed approximately 160 TCR beta chains as associated with cytomegalovirus. Because the 87-base-pair reads could not distinguish some IMGT-functional V segments, including TRBV6-2 and TRBV6-3, those segments were excluded. Assigning TCR associations to individual alleles was difficult when HLA alleles, especially DR and DQ, strongly co-occurred. In a later analysis, HLA-associated TCR beta chains were found to be more clonally expanded and to have lower generation probabilities than equally common non-associated chains. A later genetic analysis associated a missense DCLRE1C variant with V-gene and J-gene trimming of TCR beta chains, and an independent cohort replicated the association. In a later analysis, most CMV-associated TCR beta chains were found to appear HLA-restricted, with HLA associations seemingly driven largely by CMV exposure. Across donors, most TCR sequences were observed very rarely, whereas some public TCRs were present in many individuals. Because some donors lacked HLA typing at each locus, the association tests relied only on the typed subset. Presence/absence analyses assumed roughly uniform sequencing depth across donors, an assumption that may not hold. The classifier was reported to diagnose cytomegalovirus status with high specificity and sensitivity in both the original cohort and the validation cohort. A later genetic analysis reported fewer N-insertions in productive TCRs among donors in an Asian-associated ancestry cluster than the roughly 620-donor mean.

Sequenced input: PBMCs. In this chain, TRBV6-1 is recombined with TRBJ2-7, with TRBD1 identical over 7 junction bases. The receptor's source is a woman aged 30 to 39 in good health and CMV-seronegative. The CDR3 corresponds to CASGPTGAAYEQYF. The DNA sequence is given as TGTGCCAGCGGACCTACAGGGGCCGCCTACGAGCAGTACTTC.